This T cell receptor beta chain appears in the sequencing data of a study of T cells in localized non-small cell lung cancer. TCRdb keeps only in-frame clones here, not all; method: immunoSEQ multiplex PCR. The data contain 15,000 to 20,000 clones, 89% of them singletons. This CDR3 contains 17 residues. The rearrangement links TRBV21-1 to TRBJ2-7. TRBV21-1 is recorded as a pseudogene. The source is a female donor older than 55 with stage III squamous cell lung carcinoma. The material sequenced was peripheral blood, taken before any cancer treatment. CDR3 amino acids: CASSKGSWGLFPYEQYF. The CDR3 DNA follows: TGTGCCAGCAGCAAAGGGAGCTGGGGGTTATTTCCCTACGAGCAGTACTTC.